This passage covers 5 T cell receptor beta chains from one sample sequenced in a study of shared clonotypes between healthy human individuals. Data came from immunoSEQ multiplex PCR; TCRdb stores just in-frame clones and leaves some out. The table shows about 120,000 clones, with 68% occurring only once. The sample taken for sequencing was memory CD8+ T cells sorted from blood. Regarding subset: CD45RO+ cells pooled with CCR7-negative TemRA cells. The receptors stem from a woman aged 30 to 39 in good health.

This clone has at least ten counts. The chain carries TRBV6-4 and TRBJ2-7, with D maybe TRBD2 (5 bases). The CDR3 contains 13 residues. Germline values: CDR1 MRHNA, CDR2 SNTAGT. The V end was cut by 3 bases, the J end by 6 bases, with 12 bases between. CDR3 protein: CASSEVDSGEQYF. CDR3 nucleotides: TGTGCCAGCAGTGAGGTGGACTCGGGCGAGCAGTACTTC.

The gene calls are TRBV13 and TRBJ1-2; unclear D gene. Germline assignment: CDR1 PRHDT and CDR2 FYEKMQ (reference sequence). CDR3 length equals 14 residues. V gave up 5 bases and J gave up 2 bases, with 12 bases separating them. The CDR3 region has the DNA TGTGCCAGCAGCGGTAGGACGGTGAACTATGGCTACACCTTC. It is translated as CASSGRTVNYGYTF.

Turning to this clone: A much more abundant neighbour one base away suggests this may be a read error. The same CDR3 is also encoded by other DNA sequences in this sample. V gene TRBV27 combines with J gene TRBJ1-2; no definite D call. Germline CDR1 and CDR2: MNHEY and SMNVEV (reference sequence). Trimming took 5 bases from V and 2 from J, leaving 3 bases between them. This CDR3 has 11 amino acids. The CDR3 region is CASSGNYGYTF. The DNA for the CDR3 is TGTGCCAGCAGTGGAAACTATGGCTACACCTTC.

At least ten counts were recorded for this clone. This sequence joins TRBV5-4 and TRBJ1-1; TRBD1 might be the D (6 bases). Between the trimmed V and J ends, which lost 0 bases and 6 bases, there was a span of 15 bases. CDR1 and CDR2 from the germline V gene are SGHNT and YYREEE (reference sequence). The CDR3 is 15 residues long. In DNA, the CDR3 is TGTGCCAGCAGCTTGGAGGGGGTAGGGTGGGCTGAAGCTTTCTTT. As protein: CASSLEGVGWAEAFF.

This clone was detected only once. This sequence joins TRBV25-1 and TRBJ1-5, with D possibly matching TRBD1 (6 bases). V dropped 1 base and J dropped 0 bases, with 16 bases sitting between them. The CDR3 length is 18 residues. Germline V lookup: CDR1 MGHDK, CDR2 SYGVNS. This chain's CDR3 is CASSESTLDSLSNQPQHF. In nucleotides, the CDR3 is TGTGCCAGCAGTGAATCCACCCTGGACAGCCTTAGCAATCAGCCCCAGCATTTT.